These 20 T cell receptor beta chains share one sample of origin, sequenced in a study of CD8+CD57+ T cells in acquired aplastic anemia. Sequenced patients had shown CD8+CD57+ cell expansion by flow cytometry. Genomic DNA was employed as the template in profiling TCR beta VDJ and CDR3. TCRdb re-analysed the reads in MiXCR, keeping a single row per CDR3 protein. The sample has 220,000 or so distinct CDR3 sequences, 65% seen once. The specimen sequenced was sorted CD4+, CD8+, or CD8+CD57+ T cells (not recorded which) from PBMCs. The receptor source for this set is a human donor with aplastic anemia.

DNA of the CDR3: TGTGCCAGCAGCTTTGGGGGGGGAAGGTCGGAACTGTTTTTT. It specifies CASSFGGGRSELFF. This sequence joins TRBV7-2 and TRBJ1-4, with TRBD1 as a possible D gene (5 bases). Trimming took off 3 bases at V and 12 bases at J, with 17 bases between the two ends. The germline V gene has CDR1 SGHTA and CDR2 FQGNSA. The CDR3 is 14 amino acids.

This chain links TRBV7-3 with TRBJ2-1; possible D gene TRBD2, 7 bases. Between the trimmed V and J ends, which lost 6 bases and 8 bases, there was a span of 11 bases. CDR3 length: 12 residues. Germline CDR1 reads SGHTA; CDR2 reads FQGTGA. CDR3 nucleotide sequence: TGTGCCAGCAGACCGGGGGGCGATGAGCAGTTCTTC. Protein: CASRPGGDEQFF.

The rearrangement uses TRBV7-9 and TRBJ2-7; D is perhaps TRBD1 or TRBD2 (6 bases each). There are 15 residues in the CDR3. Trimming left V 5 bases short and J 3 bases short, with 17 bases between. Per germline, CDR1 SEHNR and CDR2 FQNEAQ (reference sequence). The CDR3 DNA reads TGTGCCAGCAGCCCGAGAGGGGGGACTCTCTACGAGCAGTACTTC. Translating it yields CASSPRGGTLYEQYF.

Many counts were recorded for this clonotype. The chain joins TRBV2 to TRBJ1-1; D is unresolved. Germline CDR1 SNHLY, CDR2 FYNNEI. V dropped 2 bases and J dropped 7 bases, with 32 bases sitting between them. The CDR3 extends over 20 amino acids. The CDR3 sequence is CASSELGSAWTPRRHSEAFF. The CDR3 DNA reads TGTGCCAGCAGTGAATTGGGGTCCGCGTGGACCCCACGTCGTCACAGTGAAGCTTTCTTT.

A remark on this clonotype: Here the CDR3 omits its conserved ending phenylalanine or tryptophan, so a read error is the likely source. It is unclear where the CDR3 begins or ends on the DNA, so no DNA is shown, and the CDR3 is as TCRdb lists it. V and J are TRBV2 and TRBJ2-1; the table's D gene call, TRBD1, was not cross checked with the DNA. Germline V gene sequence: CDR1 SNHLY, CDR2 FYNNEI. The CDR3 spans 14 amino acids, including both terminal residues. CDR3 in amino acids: CANVGQGFYNERFL.

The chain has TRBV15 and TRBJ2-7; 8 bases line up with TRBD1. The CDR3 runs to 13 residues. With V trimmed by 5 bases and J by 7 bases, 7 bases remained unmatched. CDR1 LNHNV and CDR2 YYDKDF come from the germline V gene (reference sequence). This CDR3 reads CATSSPGGLEQYF. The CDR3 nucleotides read TGTGCCACCAGCTCCCCAGGGGGCCTTGAGCAGTACTTC.

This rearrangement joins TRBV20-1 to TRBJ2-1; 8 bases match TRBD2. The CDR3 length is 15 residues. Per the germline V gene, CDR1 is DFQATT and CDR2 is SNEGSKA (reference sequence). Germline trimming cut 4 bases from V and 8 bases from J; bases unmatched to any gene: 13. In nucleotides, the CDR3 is TGCAGTGCTACCTCAGGGCTAGCGGGCGGTCATGAGCAGTTCTTC. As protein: CSATSGLAGGHEQFF.

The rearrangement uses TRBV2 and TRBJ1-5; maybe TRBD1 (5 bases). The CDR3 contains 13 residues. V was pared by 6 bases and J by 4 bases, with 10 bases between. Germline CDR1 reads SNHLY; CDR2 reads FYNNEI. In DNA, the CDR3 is TGTGCCAGCAGCCAGACAGTAAATCAGCCCCAGCATTTT. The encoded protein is CASSQTVNQPQHF.

CDR3 in amino acids: CATSDPTQGEQFF. The CDR3 DNA follows: TGTGCCACCAGTGACCCGACCCAAGGTGAGCAGTTCTTC. The rearrangement uses TRBV24-1 and TRBJ2-1; unclear D gene. This CDR3 contains 13 residues. V lost 4 bases and J lost 9, with 12 bases in between. Germline-derived CDR1 and CDR2 are KGHDR and SFDVKD.

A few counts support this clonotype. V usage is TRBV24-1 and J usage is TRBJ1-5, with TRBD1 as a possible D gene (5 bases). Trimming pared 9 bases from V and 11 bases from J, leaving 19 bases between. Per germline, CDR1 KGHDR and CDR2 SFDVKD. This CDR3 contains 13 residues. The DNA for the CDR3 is TGTGCCACCTCGCGGGGCACAGGCCGGGCCCAGCATTTT. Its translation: CATSRGTGRAQHF.

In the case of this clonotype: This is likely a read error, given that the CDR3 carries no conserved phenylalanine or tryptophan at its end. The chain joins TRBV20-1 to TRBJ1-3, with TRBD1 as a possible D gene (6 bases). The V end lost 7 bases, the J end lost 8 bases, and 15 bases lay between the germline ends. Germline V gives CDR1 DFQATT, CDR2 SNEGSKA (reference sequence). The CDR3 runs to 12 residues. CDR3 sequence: CSGRGADDTIYC. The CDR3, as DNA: TGCAGTGGAAGGGGGGCGGACGACACCATATATTGT.

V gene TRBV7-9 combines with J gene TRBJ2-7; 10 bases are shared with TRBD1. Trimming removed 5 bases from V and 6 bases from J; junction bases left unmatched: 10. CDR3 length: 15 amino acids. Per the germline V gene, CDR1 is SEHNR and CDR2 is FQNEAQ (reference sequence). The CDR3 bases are TGTGCCAGCAGCCCCGTCCCGGGACAGGGGATCGAGCAGTACTTC. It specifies CASSPVPGQGIEQYF.

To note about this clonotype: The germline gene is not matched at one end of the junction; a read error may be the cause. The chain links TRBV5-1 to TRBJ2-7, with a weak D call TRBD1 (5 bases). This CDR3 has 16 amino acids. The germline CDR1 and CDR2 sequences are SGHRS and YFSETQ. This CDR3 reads CTSSPRWGRVSYEQYF. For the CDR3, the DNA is TGCACCAGCAGCCCCCGGTGGGGCCGAGTCTCCTACGAGCAGTACTTC.

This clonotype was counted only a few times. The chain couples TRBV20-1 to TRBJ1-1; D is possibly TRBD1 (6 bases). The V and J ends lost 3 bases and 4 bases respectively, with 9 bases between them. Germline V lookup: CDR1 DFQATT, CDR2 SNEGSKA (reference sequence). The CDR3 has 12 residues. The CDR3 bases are TGCAGTGCTAGTCGACAGGCCACTGAAGCTTTCTTT. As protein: CSASRQATEAFF.

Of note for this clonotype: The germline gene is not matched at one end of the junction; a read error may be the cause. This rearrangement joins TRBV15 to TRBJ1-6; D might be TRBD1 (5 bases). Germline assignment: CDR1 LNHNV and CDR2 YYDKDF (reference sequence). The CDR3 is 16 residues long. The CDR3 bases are TGTGCCACCAGCAGAGATCCGGGGCTACTGTCTTCACCCCCCCACTTT. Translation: CATSRDPGLLSSPPHF.

In nucleotides, the CDR3 is TGTGCCAACCCAGACGGAAGATATGGCTACACCTTC. This translates into CANPDGRYGYTF. The chain is built from TRBV2 and TRBJ1-2, with no clear D. V was pared by 10 bases and J by 5 bases, with 14 bases between. Germline V lookup: CDR1 SNHLY, CDR2 FYNNEI. The CDR3 sequence is 12 residues long.

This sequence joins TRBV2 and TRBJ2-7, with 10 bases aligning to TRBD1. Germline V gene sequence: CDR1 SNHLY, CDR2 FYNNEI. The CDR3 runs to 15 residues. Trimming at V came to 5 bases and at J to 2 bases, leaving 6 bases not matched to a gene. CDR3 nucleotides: TGTGCCAGCAGTCCGGCCGGGACAGGGGCCTACGAGCAGTACTTC. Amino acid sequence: CASSPAGTGAYEQYF.

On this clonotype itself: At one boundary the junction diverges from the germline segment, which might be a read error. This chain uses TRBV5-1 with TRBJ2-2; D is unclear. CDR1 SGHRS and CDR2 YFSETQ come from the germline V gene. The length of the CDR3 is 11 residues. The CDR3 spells CASGFAAELFF. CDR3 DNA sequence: TGCGCCAGCGGCTTCGCCGCGGAGCTGTTTTTT.

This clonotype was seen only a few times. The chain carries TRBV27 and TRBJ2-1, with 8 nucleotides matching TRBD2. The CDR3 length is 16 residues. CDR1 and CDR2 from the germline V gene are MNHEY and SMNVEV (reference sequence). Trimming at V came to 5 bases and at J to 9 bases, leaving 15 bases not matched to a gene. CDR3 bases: TGTGCCAGCAGTGTGCCCAGCGGGAGTCTAAGGGGTGAGCAGTTCTTC. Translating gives CASSVPSGSLRGEQFF.

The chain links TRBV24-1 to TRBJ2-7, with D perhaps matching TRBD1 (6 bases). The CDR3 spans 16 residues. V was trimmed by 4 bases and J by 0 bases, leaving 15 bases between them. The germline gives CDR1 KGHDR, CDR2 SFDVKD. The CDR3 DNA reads TGTGCCACCAGTGAAAAACATACAGGGAGCTCCTACGAGCAGTACTTC. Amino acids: CATSEKHTGSSYEQYF.